These 17 T cell receptor beta chains share one sample of origin, sequenced in a study of blood T cell repertoires in COVID-19. Measured with immunoSEQ multiplex PCR; TCRdb has only the in-frame clones, and not every one. The repertoire holds about 300,000 clones, with about 87% as singletons. Sequences were obtained from peripheral blood. These receptors originate from a man aged 70 or older with acute or convalescent COVID-19.

The chain couples TRBV5-1 to TRBJ2-3, with a tentative D call TRBD1 (6 bases). CDR3 size: 14 residues. Germline CDR1 and CDR2: SGHRS and YFSETQ. Between the trimmed V and J ends, which lost 4 bases and 3 bases, there was a span of 12 bases. As DNA, the CDR3 is TGCGCCAGCAGCCCGACAGGAAGGACAGATACGCAGTATTTT. Amino acid sequence: CASSPTGRTDTQYF. The full variable domain, rest sourced from reference TRBV5-1 and TRBJ2-3, is KAGVTQTPRYLIKTRGQQVTLSCSPISGHRSVSWYQQTPGQGLQFLFEYFSETQRNKGNFPGRFSGRQFSNSRSEMNVSTLELGDSALYLCASSPTGRTDTQYFGPGTRLTVL.

V usage is TRBV18 and J usage is TRBJ2-1, with D perhaps matching TRBD2 (6 bases). The CDR3 is made up of 15 amino acids. CDR1 is KGHSH and CDR2 is LQKENI in the germline V gene. V shed 2 bases and J shed 4 bases, with 12 bases lying between them. The chain's CDR3 is CASSPNGGAYNEQFF. CDR3 nucleotide sequence: TGTGCCAGCTCACCAAATGGAGGGGCATACAATGAGCAGTTCTTC.

About this clone itself: Mismatch with germline at one junction end may stem from a read error. The chain carries TRBV12-3 or TRBV12-4 and TRBJ1-4; D is undetermined. The CDR3 is 11 amino acids. DNA of the CDR3: TGTGCCAGCAGCTTAGGGAGTAAACTGTTTTTT. Protein product: CASSLGSKLFF.

The rearrangement links TRBV30 to TRBJ2-5; 9 bases fit TRBD2. The V gene's germline CDR1 is GTSNPN and CDR2 SVGIG (reference sequence). This CDR3 contains 13 residues. The V and J ends lost 5 bases and 5 bases, in that order; junction bases with no gene match: 6. DNA for the CDR3: TGTGCCTGGGATAGCGGGAGAGGGGAGACCCAGTACTTC. Protein sequence: CAWDSGRGETQYF.

The V and J genes are TRBV2 and TRBJ1-1; TRBD1 is a possible D gene (5 bases). This CDR3 has 12 amino acids. Germline V gives CDR1 SNHLY, CDR2 FYNNEI. V was shortened by 8 bases and J by 4 bases, with 11 bases between the two germline ends. The CDR3 region is CASGGGATEAFF. DNA for the CDR3: TGTGCCAGCGGGGGAGGGGCCACTGAAGCTTTCTTT.

The chain carries TRBV7-2 and TRBJ1-2; tentative D call: TRBD1 (6 bases). V dropped 0 bases and J dropped 8 bases, with 16 bases sitting between them. This CDR3 comprises 15 residues. Looked up from germline, CDR1 is SGHTA and CDR2 is FQGNSA. CDR3 sequence: CASSLAGEQGYGYTF. The CDR3 coding sequence is TGTGCCAGCAGCTTAGCTGGGGAACAGGGTTACGGCTACACCTTC.

This clone was observed a few times. The chain couples TRBV3-1 (or the pseudogene TRBV3-2) to TRBJ1-1, with D tentatively TRBD1 (6 bases). V gave up 1 base and J gave up 1 base, with 13 bases separating them. From germline, CDR1 is LGHDT and CDR2 YNNKEL (reference sequence). This CDR3 spans 16 amino acids. The CDR3 protein is CASSQGITGWNTEAFF. DNA for the CDR3: TGTGCCAGCAGCCAAGGTATAACAGGGTGGAACACTGAAGCTTTCTTT.

The rearrangement uses TRBV28 and TRBJ2-2; maybe TRBD1 (5 bases). Germline loops: CDR1 MDHEN, CDR2 SYDVKM. The V end lost 3 bases, the J end lost 8 bases, and 13 bases lay between the germline ends. This CDR3 comprises 14 residues. CDR3 in amino acids: CASSLPRVVGELFF. The CDR3 coding sequence is TGTGCCAGCAGTTTGCCCAGGGTGGTGGGGGAGCTGTTTTTT. The full variable domain, rest sourced from reference TRBV28 and TRBJ2-2, is DVKVTQSSRYLVKRTGEKVFLECVQDMDHENMFWYRQDPGLGLRLIYFSYDVKMKEKGDIPEGYSVSREKKERFSLILESASTNQTSMYLCASSLPRVVGELFFGEGSRLTVL.

This chain joins TRBV29-1 and TRBJ1-2, with a tentative D call TRBD1 (5 bases). CDR1 SQVTM and CDR2 ANQGSEA come from the germline V gene. The CDR3 spans 13 residues. The V gene lost 4 bases and the J gene lost 12 bases, with 21 bases spanning the gap. The CDR3 region has the DNA TGCAGCGTTGGTGGGTCTGGTAGGGGTGTGCACACCTTC. Amino acid sequence: CSVGGSGRGVHTF.

This clone was observed once. The chain has TRBV11-2 and TRBJ2-1; TRBD2 aligns across 12 bases. Trimming at V came to 1 base and at J to 7 bases, leaving 14 bases not matched to a gene. This CDR3 contains 19 residues. Germline values: CDR1 SGHAT, CDR2 FQNNGV. Here the CDR3 reads CASSLVPPSGRARYNEQFF. The CDR3 coding sequence is TGTGCCAGCAGCTTAGTCCCCCCTAGCGGGAGGGCCAGGTATAATGAGCAGTTCTTC.

About this clone itself: The junction and the germline gene differ at one end; a read error may be behind it. V usage is TRBV18 and J usage is TRBJ2-7, with D perhaps TRBD1 (6 bases). The CDR3 has 15 amino acids. The germline gives CDR1 KGHSH, CDR2 LQKENI. The CDR3 DNA follows: TGTGCCAGCTCGCCACCGACGAGGGGGTCGGTCGAGCAGTACTTC. Its translation is CASSPPTRGSVEQYF.

The CDR3 coding sequence is TGTGCCAGCAGTTTGTCGACGGGAATTAATGAAAAACTGTTTTTT. Translation: CASSLSTGINEKLFF. This chain joins TRBV28 and TRBJ1-4; D ambiguous. The CDR3 is 15 residues long. Per germline, CDR1 MDHEN and CDR2 SYDVKM. Trimming shortened V by 3 bases and J by 4 bases, and 12 bases separated the two germline ends.

This chain links TRBV18 with TRBJ2-5; TRBD1 might be the D (5 bases). CDR3 length equals 14 residues. CDR1 KGHSH and CDR2 LQKENI come from the germline V gene. Between the trimmed V and J ends, which lost 2 bases and 2 bases, there was a span of 9 bases. CDR3 coding DNA: TGTGCCAGCTCACCATCTAGGACACAAGAGACCCAGTACTTC. This sequence encodes CASSPSRTQETQYF.

V usage is TRBV18 and J usage is TRBJ2-7; D is unclear. CDR1 is KGHSH, CDR2 LQKENI, per germline. V lost 2 bases to trimming and J lost 3 bases, with 8 bases between them. The length of the CDR3 is 13 residues. CDR3: CASSPSTGYEQYF. As DNA, the CDR3 is TGTGCCAGCTCACCATCCACCGGCTACGAGCAGTACTTC.

This chain connects TRBV28 to TRBJ2-5; D is perhaps TRBD1 (5 bases). CDR3 length: 16 amino acids. Germline V gives CDR1 MDHEN, CDR2 SYDVKM. V dropped 7 bases and J dropped 4 bases, with 22 bases sitting between them. The CDR3 sequence is CASTPLGQQVGETQYF. CDR3 DNA: TGTGCCAGCACCCCTTTGGGTCAACAGGTAGGAGAGACCCAGTACTTC. The complete variable domain, with remaining parts taken from reference TRBV28 and TRBJ2-5, reads DVKVTQSSRYLVKRTGEKVFLECVQDMDHENMFWYRQDPGLGLRLIYFSYDVKMKEKGDIPEGYSVSREKKERFSLILESASTNQTSMYLCASTPLGQQVGETQYFGPGTRLLVL.

The rearrangement uses TRBV30 and TRBJ2-7; 7 positions agree with TRBD1. The V and J ends lost 0 bases and 2 bases, in that order; junction bases with no gene match: 13. The CDR3 contains 17 residues. Germline CDR1 reads GTSNPN; CDR2 reads SVGIG (reference sequence). In nucleotides, the CDR3 is TGTGCCTGGAGTGTACTTAGAGGTACAGGGGATACCTACGAGCAGTACTTC. This translates into CAWSVLRGTGDTYEQYF.

The genes are TRBV29-1 and TRBJ1-1, with 10 bases fitting TRBD1. The CDR3 loop spans 13 amino acids. Germline CDR1 and CDR2: SQVTM and ANQGSEA. V was pared by 4 bases and J by 7 bases, with 6 bases of the junction left unmatched. CDR3 residues: CSVVDRGLGEAFF. CDR3 nucleotide sequence: TGCAGCGTTGTCGACAGGGGGCTTGGTGAAGCTTTCTTT. The full variable domain, in which reference TRBV29-1 and TRBJ1-1 provide the parts outside the CDR3, is SAVISQKPSRDICQRGTSLTIQCQVDSQVTMMFWYRQQPGQSLTLIATANQGSEATYESGFVIDKFPISRPNLTFSTLTVSNMSPEDSSIYLCSVVDRGLGEAFFGQGTRLTVV.